The clone carrying this T cell receptor (beta chain) appeared once. Its antigen is not identified. This entry is derived from a study of T cell responses to AZD1222 COVID-19 vaccine. Assay: immunoSEQ multiplex PCR; the TCRdb copy retains only in-frame clones and omits some. The data show some 190,000 clones, with roughly nine tenths seen just once and 6.9% held by the top ten. After removal of 4 bases from V and 2 bases from J, the junction contained 11 bases not matched to a gene. The germline gives CDR1 SGHRS, CDR2 YFSETQ. The CDR3 has 16 residues. Whole-study findings and limits: Two doses of AZD1222 preceded a rise in Spike-specific TCR breadth and depth.

The chain links TRBV5-1 to TRBJ2-5; 7 nucleotides align to TRBD1. The material sequenced was peripheral blood, taken on day 0 of AZD1222 vaccination. The TCR comes from an adult in good health. The chain's CDR3 is CASSPGQARSQETQYF. In DNA form, the CDR3 reads TGCGCCAGCAGCCCAGGACAGGCCCGTTCACAAGAGACCCAGTACTTC.